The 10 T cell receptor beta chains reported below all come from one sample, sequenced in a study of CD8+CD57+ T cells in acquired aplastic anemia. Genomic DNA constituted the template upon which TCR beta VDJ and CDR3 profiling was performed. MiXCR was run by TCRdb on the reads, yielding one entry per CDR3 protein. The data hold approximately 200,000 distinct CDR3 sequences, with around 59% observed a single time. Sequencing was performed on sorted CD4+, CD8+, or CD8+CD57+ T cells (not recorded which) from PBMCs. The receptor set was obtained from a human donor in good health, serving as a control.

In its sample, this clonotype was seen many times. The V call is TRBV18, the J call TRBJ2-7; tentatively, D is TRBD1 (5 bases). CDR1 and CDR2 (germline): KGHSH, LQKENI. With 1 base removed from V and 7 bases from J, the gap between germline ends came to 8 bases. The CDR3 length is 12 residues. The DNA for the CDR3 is TGTGCCAGCTCACCACAGCCAGGGGAGCAGTACTTC. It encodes CASSPQPGEQYF.

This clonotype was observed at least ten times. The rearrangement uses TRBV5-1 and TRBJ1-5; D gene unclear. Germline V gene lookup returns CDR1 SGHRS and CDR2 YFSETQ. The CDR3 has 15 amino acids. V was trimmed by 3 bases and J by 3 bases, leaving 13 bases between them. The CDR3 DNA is TGCGCCAGCAGCTCCGAACCGGGCCACAATCAGCCCCAGCATTTT. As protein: CASSSEPGHNQPQHF.

For the CDR3, the DNA is TGTGCCAGCAGCTTAGCGGGGGGGCGTCCAGAGACCCAGTACTTC. This encodes CASSLAGGRPETQYF. V usage is TRBV7-9 and J usage is TRBJ2-5; TRBD2 is a possible D gene (7 bases). Trimming removed 0 bases at V and 4 bases at J, with 12 bases between. Germline CDR1 and CDR2: SEHNR and FQNEAQ (reference sequence). The CDR3 loop spans 15 amino acids.

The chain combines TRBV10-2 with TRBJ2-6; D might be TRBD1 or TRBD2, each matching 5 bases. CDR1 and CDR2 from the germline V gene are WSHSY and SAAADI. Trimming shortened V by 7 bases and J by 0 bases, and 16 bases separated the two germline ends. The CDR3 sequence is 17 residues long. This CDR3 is CASNAGTVNSGANVLTF. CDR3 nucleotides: TGCGCCAGCAACGCCGGGACCGTGAACTCTGGGGCCAACGTCCTGACTTTC.

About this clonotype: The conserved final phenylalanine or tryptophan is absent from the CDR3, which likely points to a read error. In DNA form, the CDR3 reads TGTGCCAGCAGCTTAGCGTCTTATACCTACGAGCAGTACTCC. It yields the protein CASSLASYTYEQYS. The chain combines TRBV7-2 with TRBJ2-7; D remains ambiguous. V lost 0 bases, J lost 2 bases, and 8 bases lay in between. CDR1 and CDR2 from the germline V gene are SGHTA and FQGNSA. This CDR3 comprises 14 residues.

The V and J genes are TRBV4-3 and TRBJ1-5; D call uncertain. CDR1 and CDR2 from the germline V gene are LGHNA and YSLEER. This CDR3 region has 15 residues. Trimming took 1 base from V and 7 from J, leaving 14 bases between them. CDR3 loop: CASSQVVQVGQPQHF. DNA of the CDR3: TGCGCCAGCAGCCAAGTCGTCCAGGTGGGGCAGCCCCAGCATTTT.

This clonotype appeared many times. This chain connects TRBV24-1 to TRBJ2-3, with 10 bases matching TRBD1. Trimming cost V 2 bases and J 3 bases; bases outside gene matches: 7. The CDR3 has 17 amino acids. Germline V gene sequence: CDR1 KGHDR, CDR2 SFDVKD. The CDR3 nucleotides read TGTGCCACCAGTGATTCTCCAGACAGGGGGCAGACAGATACGCAGTATTTT. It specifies CATSDSPDRGQTDTQYF.

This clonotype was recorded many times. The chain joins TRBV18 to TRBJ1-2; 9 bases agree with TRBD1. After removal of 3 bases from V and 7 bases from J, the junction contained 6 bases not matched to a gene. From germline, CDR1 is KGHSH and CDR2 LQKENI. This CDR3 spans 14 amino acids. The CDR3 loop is CASSPETGGAGYTF. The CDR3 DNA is TGTGCCAGCTCACCCGAAACAGGGGGCGCTGGCTACACCTTC.

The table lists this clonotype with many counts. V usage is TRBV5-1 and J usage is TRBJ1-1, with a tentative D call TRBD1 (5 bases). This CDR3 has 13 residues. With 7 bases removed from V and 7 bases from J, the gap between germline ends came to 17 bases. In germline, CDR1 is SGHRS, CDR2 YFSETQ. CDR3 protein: CASGPPGSNEAFF. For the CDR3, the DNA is TGCGCCAGCGGTCCTCCAGGGTCGAATGAAGCTTTCTTT.

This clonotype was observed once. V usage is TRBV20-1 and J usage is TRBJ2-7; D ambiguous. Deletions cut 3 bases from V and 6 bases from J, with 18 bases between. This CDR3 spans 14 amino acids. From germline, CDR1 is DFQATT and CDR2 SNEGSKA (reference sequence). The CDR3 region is CSARPRGRPGEQYF. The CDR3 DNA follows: TGCAGTGCTAGGCCGCGAGGTCGGCCGGGCGAGCAGTACTTC.